Detailed here is one T cell receptor (beta chain). The antigen is unknown. These data belong to a study of T cell repertoires in cytomegalovirus infection. Study context: Both CMV infection and a matching HLA type were indicated by public TCR beta signatures.

CDR1 LGHDT and CDR2 YNNKEL come from the germline V gene (reference sequence). This CDR3 is built from 15 residues. Trimming shortened V by 1 base and J by 6 bases, and 14 bases separated the two germline ends. TCRdb used MiXCR to reprocess the reads, holding one entry per CDR3 protein. The top ten hold 15% to 20% of the sample, which has roughly 700,000 distinct CDR3 sequences, around 32% seen once. This receptor was obtained from a human donor in good health (CMV status not recorded). Some clones in this sample may be carry-over from other donors' samples. The gene calls are TRBV3-1 and TRBJ2-3; D may be TRBD2 (5 bases). The sequencing used cultured PBMCs, collected from culture after CMV antigen stimulation. CDR3 DNA sequence: TGTGCCAGCAGCCAAGTTAGAGGGAGCGGTGATACGCAGTATTTT. This translates into CASSQVRGSGDTQYF.